Shown below are 14 T cell receptor beta chains from a single sample sequenced in a study of OX40 agonist ivuxolimab in advanced cancers. Here immunoSEQ multiplex PCR was the method, and the copy in TCRdb shows in-frame clones only, minus some. The sample holds tens of thousands of clones, around 87% seen once. The sequencing here drew on CD4+ or CD8+ T cells sorted from blood, taken in a trial of the OX40 agonist ivuxolimab. These TCRs come from an adult with an advanced solid tumor such as melanoma, head and neck, liver or kidney cancer.

A word on this clone: Other nucleotide sequences in the sample specify the same CDR3. The CDR3 DNA sequence: TGTGCCAGCTCACCCGACGGACAGCCGAACACTGAAGCTTTCTTT. Translating it yields CASSPDGQPNTEAFF. The chain recombines TRBV18 with TRBJ1-1; TRBD1 might be the D (6 bases). This CDR3 comprises 15 residues. Germline values: CDR1 KGHSH, CDR2 LQKENI. The V end lost 3 bases, the J end lost 1 base, and 12 bases lay between the germline ends.

The V and J genes are TRBV10-1 and TRBJ2-3; 10 bases match TRBD2. Germline V gene data show CDR1 as WNHNN and CDR2 as SYGVQD (reference sequence). The CDR3 length is 16 residues. V was pared by 2 bases and J by 2 bases, with 4 bases of the junction left unmatched. The CDR3 DNA reads TGCGCCAGCAGTGAGCTTAGCGGGAGGCCCACAGATACGCAGTATTTT. Amino acid sequence: CASSELSGRPTDTQYF.

This rearrangement joins TRBV11-2 to TRBJ1-1; D possibly corresponds to TRBD1 (5 bases). Deletions cut 6 bases from V and 5 bases from J, with 22 bases between. The CDR3 totals 16 residues. The germline V gene encodes CDR1 SGHAT and CDR2 FQNNGV. This CDR3 reads CASSSRTRVVGTEAFF. Here the CDR3 DNA reads TGTGCCAGCAGTTCCCGGACAAGGGTTGTGGGAACTGAAGCTTTCTTT.

V is TRBV6-4 and J is TRBJ2-5, with 8 positions matching TRBD1. V was clipped by 4 bases and J by 4 bases; unmatched bases: 8. The CDR3 is 15 residues long. From germline, CDR1 is MRHNA and CDR2 SNTAGT. The CDR3 DNA reads TGTGCCAGCAGTGTTACAGGGGGTAGTGGAGAGACCCAGTACTTC. Protein sequence: CASSVTGGSGETQYF.

The CDR3 region is CASSLAVSSGQPQHF. The CDR3 region has the DNA TGTGCCAGCAGCTTAGCGGTCAGTAGCGGTCAGCCCCAGCATTTT. The chain employs TRBV7-2 and TRBJ1-5; D not certain. The germline V gene encodes CDR1 SGHTA and CDR2 FQGNSA. CDR3 size: 15 residues. V was pared by 0 bases and J by 6 bases, with 12 bases between.

The chain is built from TRBV28 and TRBJ2-1; 10 bases line up with TRBD2. After removal of 5 bases from V and 4 bases from J, the junction contained 17 bases not matched to a gene. This CDR3 spans 19 amino acids. Germline V lookup: CDR1 MDHEN, CDR2 SYDVKM. CDR3 coding DNA: TGTGCCAGCAGTCCCTCCAAGCGGGAGGGCCTACGGGGATACAATGAGCAGTTCTTC. As protein: CASSPSKREGLRGYNEQFF.

The chain joins TRBV5-1 to TRBJ2-5; 7 nucleotides align to TRBD2. Unmatched junction bases numbered 7, after V lost 1 base and J lost 1 base. This CDR3 is built from 16 residues. Germline loops: CDR1 SGHRS, CDR2 YFSETQ. This CDR3 is CASSLTGRSGQETQYF. Here the CDR3 DNA reads TGCGCCAGCAGCTTGACCGGGAGGTCTGGCCAAGAGACCCAGTACTTC.

The V gene is TRBV30, the J gene TRBJ1-1; tentative D call: TRBD1 (5 bases). The CDR3 length is 12 residues. Trimming stripped 5 bases from V and 1 base from J, with 8 bases between. CDR1 and CDR2 (germline): GTSNPN, SVGIG (reference sequence). CDR3 in amino acids: CAWGRGNTEAFF. CDR3 sequence (DNA): TGTGCCTGGGGGAGGGGGAACACTGAAGCTTTCTTT.

This clone showed up just once. The chain couples TRBV4-1 to TRBJ1-1; D unclear. Trimming removed 3 bases at V and 0 bases at J, with 11 bases between. The CDR3 has 15 residues. Germline CDR1 reads MGHRA; CDR2 reads YSYEKL. CDR3 sequence (DNA): TGCGCCAGCAGCCAGGAACAGCTCTTGAACACTGAAGCTTTCTTT. This sequence encodes CASSQEQLLNTEAFF.

The rearrangement links TRBV7-2 to TRBJ2-4; a possible D gene is TRBD1 (5 bases). Between the trimmed V and J ends, which lost 5 bases and 0 bases, there was a span of 14 bases. Germline CDR1 SGHTA, CDR2 FQGNSA. CDR3 length equals 16 residues. CDR3 nucleotides: TGTGCCAGCAGCCCACAGGCCTCGATAGCCAAAAACATTCAGTACTTC. Its translation is CASSPQASIAKNIQYF.

The chain joins TRBV19 to TRBJ1-3; D is possibly TRBD1 (6 bases). CDR3 length equals 16 residues. Germline CDR1 reads LNHDA; CDR2 reads SQIVND (reference sequence). The V end lost 3 bases, the J end lost 0 bases, and 12 bases lay between the germline ends. The CDR3 loop is CASSIGQTYSGNTIYF. The CDR3 DNA sequence: TGTGCCAGTAGTATCGGACAGACCTACTCTGGAAACACCATATATTTT.

The chain has TRBV5-1 and TRBJ2-3; D is perhaps TRBD1 (5 bases). This CDR3 region has 15 residues. V was cut by 2 bases and J by 4 bases, with 14 bases left in between. From germline, CDR1 is SGHRS and CDR2 YFSETQ. The CDR3 bases are TGCGCCAGCAGCTTCCCTCAGGGAAGGCCAGATACGCAGTATTTT. As protein: CASSFPQGRPDTQYF.

This rearrangement joins TRBV2 to TRBJ1-5; D not resolved. The germline CDR1 and CDR2 sequences are SNHLY and FYNNEI. The CDR3 is made up of 14 amino acids. V lost 2 bases to trimming and J lost 4 bases, with 9 bases between them. The CDR3 sequence is CASSELGINQPQHF. The CDR3 bases are TGTGCCAGCAGTGAACTGGGGATAAATCAGCCCCAGCATTTT. The variable domain in full, completed from reference TRBV2 and TRBJ1-5, reads EPEVTQTPSHQVTQMGQEVILRCVPISNHLYFYWYRQILGQKVEFLVSFYNNEISEKSEIFDDQFSVERPDGSNFTLKIRSTKLEDSAMYFCASSELGINQPQHFGDGTRLSIL.

CDR3 sequence (DNA): TGTGCCAGCAGTGTTATTCGCGGACAGGGGACTGAAGCTTTCTTT. Translated: CASSVIRGQGTEAFF. V and J are TRBV28 and TRBJ1-1, with 9 positions matching TRBD1. Unmatched junction bases numbered 9, after V lost 5 bases and J lost 5 bases. The germline V gene encodes CDR1 MDHEN and CDR2 SYDVKM. This CDR3 region has 15 residues.